This TCR beta chain was profiled in a study of blood T cell repertoires in COVID-19. As for the study in general: T cells, B-cell-depleted T cells, or PBMCs provided the cDNA or gDNA that served as material.

Authors' processing steps: Amplified reference gene primers provided the basis for estimating nucleated cell counts. The data were produced by immunoSEQ multiplex PCR, yet TCRdb's version contains in-frame clones alone and is incomplete. Clone size and the V and J calls come from that table; the DNA yielded D and trimming. The table has some 150,000 clones, approximately 80% seen once. This receptor was identified in a man aged 55 to 70 with acute or convalescent COVID-19. Material: peripheral blood.

CDR3 in DNA: TGTGCCAGCAGCTCGGCTTCTGGGCGGGAGTGGAATGAGCAGTTCTTC. Amino acid sequence: CASSSASGREWNEQFF. This chain connects TRBV5-6 to TRBJ2-1; 7 bases are shared with TRBD2. This CDR3 region has 16 residues. Germline CDR1 SGHDT, CDR2 YYEEEE. With 3 bases clipped from V and 7 bases from J, the junction kept 13 bases outside the gene matches. Using reference TRBV5-6 and TRBJ2-1 for the parts outside the CDR3, the full variable domain is DAGVTQSPTHLIKTRGQQVTLRCSPKSGHDTVSWYQQALGQGPQFIFQYYEEEERQRGNFPDRFSGHQFPNYSSELNVNALLLGDSALYLCASSSASGREWNEQFFGPGTRLTVL.